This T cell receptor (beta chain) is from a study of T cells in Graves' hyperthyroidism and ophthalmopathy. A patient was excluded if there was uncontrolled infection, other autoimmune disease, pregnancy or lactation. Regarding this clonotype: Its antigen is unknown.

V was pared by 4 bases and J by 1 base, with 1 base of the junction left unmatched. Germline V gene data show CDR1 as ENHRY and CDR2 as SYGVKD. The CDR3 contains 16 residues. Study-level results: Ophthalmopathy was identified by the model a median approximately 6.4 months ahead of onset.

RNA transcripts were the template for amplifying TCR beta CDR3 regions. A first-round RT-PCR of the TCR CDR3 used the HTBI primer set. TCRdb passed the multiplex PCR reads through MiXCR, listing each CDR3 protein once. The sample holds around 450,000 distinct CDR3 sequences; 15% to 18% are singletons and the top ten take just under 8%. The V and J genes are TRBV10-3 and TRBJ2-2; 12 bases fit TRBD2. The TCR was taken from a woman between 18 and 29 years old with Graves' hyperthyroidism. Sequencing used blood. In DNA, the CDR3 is TGTGCCATCAGTGGGGGACTAGCGGGGAACACCGGGGAGCTGTTTTTT. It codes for CAISGGLAGNTGELFF.